These 10 T cell receptor beta chains were all obtained from the same sample, sequenced in a study of blood T cell repertoires in COVID-19. Here immunoSEQ multiplex PCR was the method, and the copy in TCRdb shows in-frame clones only, minus some. The sample has about 160,000 clones; roughly 82% are singletons. What was sequenced was peripheral blood. The receptors were gathered from a woman aged 40 to 55 with COVID-19, enrolled during active disease.

This clone has only one observation. The CDR3 sequence is CASSPRTGRGMSTGELFF. CDR3 DNA sequence: TGTGCCAGCAGCCCCCGGACAGGGCGGGGTATGAGTACCGGGGAGCTGTTTTTT. The chain carries TRBV11-2 and TRBJ2-2; 8 bases align to TRBD1. The germline CDR1 and CDR2 sequences are SGHAT and FQNNGV. The CDR3 is made up of 18 amino acids. V lost 5 bases, J lost 5 bases, and 16 bases stayed unmatched.

The chain uses TRBV5-1 and TRBJ1-4, with 9 bases that match TRBD1. This CDR3 contains 15 residues. V lost 3 bases to trimming and J lost 4 bases; unmatched junction nucleotides: 4. Germline lookup yields CDR1 SGHRS and CDR2 YFSETQ. The chain's CDR3 is CASSSSGQGNEKLFF. CDR3 DNA sequence: TGCGCCAGCAGCTCATCGGGACAGGGTAATGAAAAACTGTTTTTT. The complete variable domain, with remaining parts taken from reference TRBV5-1 and TRBJ1-4, reads KAGVTQTPRYLIKTRGQQVTLSCSPISGHRSVSWYQQTPGQGLQFLFEYFSETQRNKGNFPGRFSGRQFSNSRSEMNVSTLELGDSALYLCASSSSGQGNEKLFFGSGTQLSVL.

Here the CDR3 DNA reads TGTGCCAGCAACCCATTAAGCGGGAGGGTCTACGAGCAGTACTTC. Translation: CASNPLSGRVYEQYF. The chain links TRBV6-5 to TRBJ2-7, with TRBD2 identical over 10 bases. The CDR3 covers 15 residues. CDR1 is MNHEY, CDR2 SVGAGI, per germline. V was pared by 7 bases and J by 3 bases, with 9 bases of the junction left unmatched.

The chain combines TRBV3-1 (or the pseudogene TRBV3-2) with TRBJ2-2; 11 bases are a match to TRBD2. In germline, CDR1 is LGHDT, CDR2 YNNKEL (reference sequence). The CDR3 contains 16 residues. Unmatched junction bases numbered 4, after V lost 3 bases and J lost 4 bases. The CDR3 reads CASSQGLAESTGELFF. The DNA of the CDR3 is TGTGCCAGCAGCCAGGGACTAGCGGAAAGCACCGGGGAGCTGTTTTTT.

J is TRBJ2-7 and V is TRBV30; a possible D gene is TRBD2 (6 bases). The germline V and J ends were trimmed by 3 bases and 4 bases, with 22 bases remaining between them. From germline, CDR1 is GTSNPN and CDR2 SVGIG (reference sequence). This CDR3 has 16 residues. The CDR3 region is CAWRSGGIPDTYEQYV. The CDR3 DNA follows: TGTGCCTGGAGAAGTGGCGGGATACCCGATACATACGAGCAGTACGTC.

J is TRBJ2-2 and V is TRBV18; D is unclear. V was shortened by 3 bases and J by 7 bases, with 9 bases between the two germline ends. The CDR3 has 13 amino acids. The V gene's germline CDR1 is KGHSH and CDR2 LQKENI. The CDR3 loop is CASSPHTNGELFF. The CDR3 DNA is TGTGCCAGCTCACCCCATACAAACGGGGAGCTGTTTTTT.

This chain uses TRBV5-1 with TRBJ2-1; D possibly corresponds to TRBD2 (6 bases). CDR3 length equals 15 residues. Trimming removed 4 bases from V and 1 base from J, with 12 bases in between. The germline gives CDR1 SGHRS, CDR2 YFSETQ. CDR3 protein: CASSPGTRSYNEQFF. In nucleotides, the CDR3 is TGCGCCAGCAGCCCCGGGACTCGATCCTACAATGAGCAGTTCTTC.

This chain links TRBV28 with TRBJ1-2; the D gene is possibly TRBD1 (6 bases). The CDR3 runs to 16 residues. CDR1 and CDR2 (germline): MDHEN, SYDVKM. The V end was cut by 2 bases, the J end by 8 bases, with 21 bases between. In DNA form, the CDR3 reads TGTGCCAGCAGTTTAATGGGTCGGACAGTCGCCCTAGGCTACACCTTC. It is translated as CASSLMGRTVALGYTF.

Turning to this clone: The same CDR3 also results from other DNA sequences found in this sample. The chain uses TRBV19 and TRBJ1-5, with 8 bases that match TRBD1. Germline trimming cut 4 bases from V and 6 bases from J; bases unmatched to any gene: 5. Germline V gene lookup returns CDR1 LNHDA and CDR2 SQIVND (reference sequence). The CDR3 is 14 residues long. CDR3 amino acids: CASSRQGFGQPQHF. The CDR3 DNA reads TGTGCCAGTAGTAGACAGGGGTTTGGTCAGCCCCAGCATTTT.

Ten or more counts support this clone. V usage is TRBV28 and J usage is TRBJ2-7; weak D call: TRBD1 (5 bases). CDR1 is MDHEN and CDR2 is SYDVKM in the germline V gene. The V and J ends lost 3 bases and 3 bases respectively, with 9 bases between them. The CDR3 length is 13 residues. CDR3 coding DNA: TGTGCCAGCAGTTTTGAGACAGACTACGAGCAGTACTTC. This encodes CASSFETDYEQYF.